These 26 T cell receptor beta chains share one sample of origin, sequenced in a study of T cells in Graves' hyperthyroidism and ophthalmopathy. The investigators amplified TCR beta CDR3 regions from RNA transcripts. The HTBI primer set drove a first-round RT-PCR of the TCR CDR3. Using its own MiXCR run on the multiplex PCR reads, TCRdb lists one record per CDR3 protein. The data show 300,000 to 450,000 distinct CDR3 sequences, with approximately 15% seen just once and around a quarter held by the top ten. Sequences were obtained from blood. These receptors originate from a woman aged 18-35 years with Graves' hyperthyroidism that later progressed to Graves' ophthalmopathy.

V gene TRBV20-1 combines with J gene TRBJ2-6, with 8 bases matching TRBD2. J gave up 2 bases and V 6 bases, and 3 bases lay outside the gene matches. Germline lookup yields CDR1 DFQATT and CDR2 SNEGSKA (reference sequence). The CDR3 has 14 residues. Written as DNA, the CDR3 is TGCAGTGCCGGGGGGGCAACTGGGGCCAACGTCCTGACTTTC. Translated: CSAGGATGANVLTF.

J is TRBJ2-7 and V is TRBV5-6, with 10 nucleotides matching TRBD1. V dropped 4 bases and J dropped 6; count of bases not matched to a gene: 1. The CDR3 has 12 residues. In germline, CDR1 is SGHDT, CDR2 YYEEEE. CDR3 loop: CASSRQGAEQYF. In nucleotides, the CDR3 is TGTGCCAGCAGCAGACAGGGGGCCGAGCAGTACTTC.

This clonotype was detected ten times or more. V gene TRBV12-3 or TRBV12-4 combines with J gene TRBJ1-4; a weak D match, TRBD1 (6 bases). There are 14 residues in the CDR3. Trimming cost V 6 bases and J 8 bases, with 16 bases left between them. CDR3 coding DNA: TGTGCCAGCAGGACCGGGACATGGGGCGAAAAACTGTTTTTT. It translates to CASRTGTWGEKLFF.

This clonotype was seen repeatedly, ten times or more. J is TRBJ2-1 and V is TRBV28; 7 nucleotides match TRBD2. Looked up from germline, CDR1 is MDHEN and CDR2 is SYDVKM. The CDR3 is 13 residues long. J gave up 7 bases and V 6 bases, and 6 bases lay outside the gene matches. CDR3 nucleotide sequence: TGTGCCAGCAGCGGCGCGGGAGCTAATGAGCAGTTCTTC. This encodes CASSGAGANEQFF.

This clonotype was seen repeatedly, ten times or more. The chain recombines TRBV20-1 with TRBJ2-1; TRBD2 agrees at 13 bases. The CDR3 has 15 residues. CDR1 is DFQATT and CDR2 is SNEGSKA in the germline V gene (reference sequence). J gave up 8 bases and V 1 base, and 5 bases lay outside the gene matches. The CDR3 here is CSARGGLAGNHEQFF. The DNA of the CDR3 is TGCAGTGCTAGAGGGGGACTAGCGGGAAACCATGAGCAGTTCTTC.

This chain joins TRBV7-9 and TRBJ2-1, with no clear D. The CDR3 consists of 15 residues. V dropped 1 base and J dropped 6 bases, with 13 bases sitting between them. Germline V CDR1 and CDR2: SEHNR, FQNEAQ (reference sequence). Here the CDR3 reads CASSLEDAWGNEQFF. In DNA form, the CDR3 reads TGTGCCAGCAGCTTAGAGGACGCCTGGGGCAATGAGCAGTTCTTC.

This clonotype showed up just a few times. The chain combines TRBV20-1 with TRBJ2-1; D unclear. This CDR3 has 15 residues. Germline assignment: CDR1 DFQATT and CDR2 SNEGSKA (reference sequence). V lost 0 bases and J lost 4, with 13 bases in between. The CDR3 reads CSAREGKPIYNEQFF. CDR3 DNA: TGCAGTGCTAGAGAGGGGAAACCCATATACAATGAGCAGTTCTTC.

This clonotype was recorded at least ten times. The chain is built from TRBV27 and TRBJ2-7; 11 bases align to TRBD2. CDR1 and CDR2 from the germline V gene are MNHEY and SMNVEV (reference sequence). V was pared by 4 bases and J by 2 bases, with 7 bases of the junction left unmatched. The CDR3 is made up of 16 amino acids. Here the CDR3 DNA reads TGTGCCAGCAGTTCGGTCCGACTAGCGGGACCCTACGAGCAGTACTTC. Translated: CASSSVRLAGPYEQYF.

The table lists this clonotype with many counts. The CDR3 DNA reads as TGCAGTGCCCTTAGCGGGATAGACTACGAGCAGTACTTC. It yields the protein CSALSGIDYEQYF. V is TRBV20-1 and J is TRBJ2-7; 8 nucleotides match TRBD2. Trimming removed 6 bases from V and 3 bases from J; junction bases left unmatched: 7. The CDR3 loop spans 13 amino acids. CDR1 is DFQATT and CDR2 is SNEGSKA in the germline V gene (reference sequence).

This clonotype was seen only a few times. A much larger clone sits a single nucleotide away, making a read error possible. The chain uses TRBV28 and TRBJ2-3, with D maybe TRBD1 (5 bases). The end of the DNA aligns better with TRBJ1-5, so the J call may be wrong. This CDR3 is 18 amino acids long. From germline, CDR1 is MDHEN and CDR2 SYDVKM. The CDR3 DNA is TGTGCCAGCAGTTTACTCGGCCTGGTGGGGCGTAGCACAGATACGCAGCATTTT. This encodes CASSLLGLVGRSTDTQHF.

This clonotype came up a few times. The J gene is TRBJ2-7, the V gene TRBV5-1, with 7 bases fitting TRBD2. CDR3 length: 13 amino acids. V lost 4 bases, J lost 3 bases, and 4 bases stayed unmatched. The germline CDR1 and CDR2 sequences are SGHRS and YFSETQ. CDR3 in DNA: TGCGCCAGCAGCCAGAGCGGGATCTACGAGCAGTACTTC. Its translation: CASSQSGIYEQYF. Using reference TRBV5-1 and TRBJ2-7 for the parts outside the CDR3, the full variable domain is KAGVTQTPRYLIKTRGQQVTLSCSPISGHRSVSWYQQTPGQGLQFLFEYFSETQRNKGNFPGRFSGRQFSNSRSEMNVSTLELGDSALYLCASSQSGIYEQYFGPGTRLTVT.

CDR3 DNA: TGTGCCAGCGCCGGGACCCTAAAGGAGCAGTACTTC. Its translation is CASAGTLKEQYF. The J gene is TRBJ2-7, the V gene TRBV7-9; D tentatively reads TRBD1 or TRBD2 (5 bases each). CDR1 and CDR2 (germline): SEHNR, FQNEAQ (reference sequence). The CDR3 extends over 12 amino acids. Trimming left V 8 bases short and J 7 bases short, with 15 bases between.

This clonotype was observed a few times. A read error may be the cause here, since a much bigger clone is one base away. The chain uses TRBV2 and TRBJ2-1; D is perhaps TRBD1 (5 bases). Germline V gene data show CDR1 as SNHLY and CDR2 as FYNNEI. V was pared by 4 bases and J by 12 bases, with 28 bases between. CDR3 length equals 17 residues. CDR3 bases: TGTGCCAGCAGTGGGATCAGGGAAGGCTTTTCAAGGGGTGGGCAGTTCTTC. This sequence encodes CASSGIREGFSRGGQFF.

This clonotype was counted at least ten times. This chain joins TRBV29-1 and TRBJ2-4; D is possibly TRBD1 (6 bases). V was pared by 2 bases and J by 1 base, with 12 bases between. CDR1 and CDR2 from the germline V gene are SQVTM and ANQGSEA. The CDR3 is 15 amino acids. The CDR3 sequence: CSVEWWQGAKNIQYF. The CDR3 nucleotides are TGCAGCGTTGAATGGTGGCAGGGGGCCAAAAACATTCAGTACTTC.

CDR3 residues: CASSYWDKRDYGYTF. DNA of the CDR3: TGTGCCAGCAGTTACTGGGATAAGAGGGACTATGGCTACACCTTC. This chain links TRBV6-1 with TRBJ1-2; D ambiguous. With 5 bases removed from V and 3 bases from J, the gap between germline ends came to 16 bases. The CDR3 is 15 amino acids. Germline V CDR1 and CDR2: MNHNS, SASEGT.

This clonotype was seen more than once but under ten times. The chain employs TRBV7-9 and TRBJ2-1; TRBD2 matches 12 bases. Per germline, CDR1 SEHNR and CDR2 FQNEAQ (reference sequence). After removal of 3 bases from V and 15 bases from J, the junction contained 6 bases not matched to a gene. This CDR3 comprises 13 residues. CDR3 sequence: CASSFGLAGRRFF. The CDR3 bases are TGTGCCAGCAGCTTCGGACTAGCGGGACGGAGGTTCTTC. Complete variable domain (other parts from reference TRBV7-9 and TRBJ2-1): DTGVSQNPRHKITKRGQNVTFRCDPISEHNRLYWYRQTLGQGPEFLTYFQNEAQLEKSRLLSDRFSAERPKGSFSTLEIQRTEQGDSAMYLCASSFGLAGRRFFGPGTRLTVL.

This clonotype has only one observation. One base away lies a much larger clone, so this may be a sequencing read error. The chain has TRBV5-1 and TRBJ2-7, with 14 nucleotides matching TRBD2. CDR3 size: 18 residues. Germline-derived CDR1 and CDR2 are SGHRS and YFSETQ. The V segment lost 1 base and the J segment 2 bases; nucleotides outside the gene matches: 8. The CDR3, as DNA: TGCGCCAGCAGCTTGCACGGGACTAGCGGGAGAGTGGCCTACGAGCAGTACTTC. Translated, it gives CASSLHGTSGRVAYEQYF.

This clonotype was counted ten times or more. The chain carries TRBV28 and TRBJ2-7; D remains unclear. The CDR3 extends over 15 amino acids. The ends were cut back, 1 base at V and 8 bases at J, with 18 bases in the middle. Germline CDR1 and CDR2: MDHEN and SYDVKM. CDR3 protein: CASSLFFLGSKKQYF. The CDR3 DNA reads TGTGCCAGCAGTTTATTCTTCTTAGGGTCTAAGAAGCAGTACTTC.

The CDR3 region is CASSLKAGGQDEQYF. In nucleotides, the CDR3 is TGTGCCAGCAGCTTAAAGGCAGGGGGCCAGGACGAGCAGTACTTC. This chain joins TRBV5-4 and TRBJ2-7, with TRBD1 identical over 8 bases. Per germline, CDR1 SGHNT and CDR2 YYREEE (reference sequence). The CDR3 is made up of 15 amino acids. V shed 2 bases, J shed 5 bases, and the junction held 9 bases outside the gene matches.

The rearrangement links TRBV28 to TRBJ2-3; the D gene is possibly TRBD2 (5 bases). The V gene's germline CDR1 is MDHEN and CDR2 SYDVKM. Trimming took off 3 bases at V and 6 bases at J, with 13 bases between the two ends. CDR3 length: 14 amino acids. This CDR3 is CASSFPGGGDTQYF. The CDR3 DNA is TGTGCCAGCAGTTTTCCCGGCGGCGGGGATACGCAGTATTTT. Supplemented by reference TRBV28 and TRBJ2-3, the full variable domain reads DVKVTQSSRYLVKRTGEKVFLECVQDMDHENMFWYRQDPGLGLRLIYFSYDVKMKEKGDIPEGYSVSREKKERFSLILESASTNQTSMYLCASSFPGGGDTQYFGPGTRLTVL.

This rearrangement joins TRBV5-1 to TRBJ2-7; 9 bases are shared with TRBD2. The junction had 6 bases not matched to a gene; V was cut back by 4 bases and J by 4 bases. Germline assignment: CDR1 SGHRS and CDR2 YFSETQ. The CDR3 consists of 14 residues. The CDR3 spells CASSPPTSGYEQYF. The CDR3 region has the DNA TGCGCCAGCAGCCCACCGACTAGCGGTTACGAGCAGTACTTC. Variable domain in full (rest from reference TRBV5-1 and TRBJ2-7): KAGVTQTPRYLIKTRGQQVTLSCSPISGHRSVSWYQQTPGQGLQFLFEYFSETQRNKGNFPGRFSGRQFSNSRSEMNVSTLELGDSALYLCASSPPTSGYEQYFGPGTRLTVT.

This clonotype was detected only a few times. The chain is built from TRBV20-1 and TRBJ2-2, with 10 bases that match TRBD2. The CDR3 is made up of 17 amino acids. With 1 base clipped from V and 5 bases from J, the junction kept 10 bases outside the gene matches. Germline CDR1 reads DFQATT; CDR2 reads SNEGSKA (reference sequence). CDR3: CSARVAAGGEYTGELFF. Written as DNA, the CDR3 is TGCAGTGCTAGAGTGGCAGCGGGAGGGGAATATACCGGGGAGCTGTTTTTT.

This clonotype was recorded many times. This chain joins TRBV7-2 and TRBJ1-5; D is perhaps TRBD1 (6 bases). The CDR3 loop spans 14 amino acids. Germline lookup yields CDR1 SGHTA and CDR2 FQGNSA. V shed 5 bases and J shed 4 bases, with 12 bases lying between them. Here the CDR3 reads CASSDTGFNQPQHF. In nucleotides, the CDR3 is TGTGCCAGCAGCGATACAGGGTTTAATCAGCCCCAGCATTTT.

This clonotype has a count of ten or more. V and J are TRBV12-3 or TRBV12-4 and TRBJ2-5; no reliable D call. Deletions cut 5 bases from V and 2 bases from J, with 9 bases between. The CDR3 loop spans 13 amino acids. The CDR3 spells CASSKTSQETQYF. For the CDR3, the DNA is TGTGCCAGCAGTAAAACCTCTCAAGAGACCCAGTACTTC.

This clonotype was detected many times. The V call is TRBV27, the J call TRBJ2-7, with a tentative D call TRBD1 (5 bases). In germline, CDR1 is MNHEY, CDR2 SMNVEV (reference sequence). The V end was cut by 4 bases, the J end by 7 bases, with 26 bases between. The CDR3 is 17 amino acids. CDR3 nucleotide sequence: TGTGCCAGCAGTTCCCGGCTTGGGGCGGTGGGCCCTAAGGAGCAGTACTTC. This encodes CASSSRLGAVGPKEQYF.

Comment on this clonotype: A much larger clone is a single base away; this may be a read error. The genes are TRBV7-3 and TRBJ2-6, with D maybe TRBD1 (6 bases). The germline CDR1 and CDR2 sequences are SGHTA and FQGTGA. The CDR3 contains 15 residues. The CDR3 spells CAGSLQGTGANVLTF. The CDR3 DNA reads TGTGCCGGCAGCTTACAGGGTACCGGGGCCAACGTCCTGACTTTC.